These T cell receptor beta chains were read from a single sample in a study of OX40 agonist ivuxolimab in advanced cancers. Using immunoSEQ multiplex PCR, the repertoire was profiled, and TCRdb retains in-frame clones only, with some absent. The sample consists of over 55,000 clones, 84% of them appearing once. Sequenced here: CD4+ or CD8+ T cells sorted from blood, sampled in a trial of the OX40 agonist ivuxolimab. These receptors were taken from an adult with an advanced solid tumor such as melanoma, head and neck, liver or kidney cancer. CDR3s include the opening cysteine and the closing phenylalanine or tryptophan. D genes are given only for firm matches. Size values are once, few and many counts, or a class for expanded clones, and some rows have none.

length: 16; J: TRBJ2-6; V: TRBV19; size: -; D: -; CDR3: CASNGDLDSGANVLTF; DNA: TGTGCCAGTAATGGGGACCTCGACTCTGGGGCCAACGTCCTGACTTTC
length: 12; J: TRBJ2-7; V: TRBV6-1; size: few; D: TRBD1; CDR3: CASSGTGYEQYF; DNA: TGTGCCAGCAGCGGGACAGGGTACGAGCAGTACTTC
length: 15; J: TRBJ1-6; V: TRBV9; size: -; D: -; CDR3: CASSGSQDYRSPLHF; DNA: TGTGCCAGCAGCGGGTCCCAGGATTATCGATCACCCCTCCACTTT
length: 12; J: TRBJ1-6; V: TRBV7-2; size: once; D: -; CDR3: CASSLVRSPLHF; DNA: TGTGCCAGCAGCTTAGTTCGTTCACCCCTCCACTTT
length: 16; J: TRBJ2-3; V: TRBV5-6; size: -; D: TRBD1; CDR3: CASSRLGQGATDTQYF; DNA: TGTGCCAGCAGCCGTCTCGGACAGGGTGCAACAGATACGCAGTATTTT
length: 15; J: TRBJ2-1; V: TRBV7-3; size: -; D: TRBD2; CDR3: CASSLLVAGAGEQFF; DNA: TGTGCCAGCAGCTTATTGGTAGCGGGAGCAGGTGAGCAGTTCTTC
length: 14; J: TRBJ2-5; V: TRBV4-3; size: once; D: TRBD1; CDR3: CASSQDRQGAIQYF; DNA: TGCGCCAGCAGCCAAGATAGACAGGGGGCTATCCAGTACTTC
length: 16; J: TRBJ2-3; V: TRBV5-1; size: -; D: TRBD1; CDR3: CASSSEGQGAVDTQYF; DNA: TGCGCCAGCAGTTCCGAGGGACAGGGGGCTGTAGATACGCAGTATTTT
length: 13; J: TRBJ1-2; V: TRBV13; size: -; D: -; CDR3: CASRQAVSYGYTF; DNA: TGTGCCAGCCGGCAGGCAGTGAGCTATGGCTACACCTTC
length: 15; J: TRBJ2-5; V: TRBV25-1; size: -; D: -; CDR3: CASSDLSGAQETQYF; DNA: TGTGCCAGCAGTGATCTGTCTGGGGCCCAAGAGACCCAGTACTTC
length: 15; J: TRBJ2-1; V: TRBV27; size: -; D: -; CDR3: CASSQRGYLTIEQFF; DNA: TGTGCCAGCAGTCAGAGGGGGTACCTAACTATTGAGCAGTTCTTC
length: 17; J: TRBJ1-1; V: TRBV2; size: -; D: TRBD1; CDR3: CASSEPQGAGMNTEAFF; DNA: TGTGCCAGCAGTGAACCTCAGGGGGCTGGAATGAACACTGAAGCTTTCTTT
length: 13; J: TRBJ1-2; V: TRBV28; size: -; D: -; CDR3: CASSFGGAYGYTF; DNA: TGTGCCAGCAGTTTTGGGGGGGCCTATGGCTACACCTTC
length: 14; J: TRBJ1-2; V: TRBV7-2; size: -; D: TRBD1; CDR3: CASSLAVTGVGYTF; DNA: TGTGCCAGCAGCTTAGCGGTGACAGGGGTTGGCTACACCTTC
length: 15; J: TRBJ1-4; V: TRBV28; size: -; D: TRBD1; CDR3: CASSLVGQSNEKLFF; DNA: TGTGCCAGCAGTTTGGTGGGACAGTCTAATGAAAAACTGTTTTTT
length: 14; J: TRBJ2-7; V: TRBV7-6; size: once; D: -; CDR3: CASAASGSSYEQYF; DNA: TGTGCCAGCGCAGCATCCGGTAGCTCCTACGAGCAGTACTTC
length: 16; J: TRBJ2-7; V: TRBV5-4; size: -; D: TRBD1; CDR3: CASSPRTGTGGYEQYF; DNA: TGTGCCAGCAGCCCGAGAACCGGGACAGGGGGATACGAGCAGTACTTC
length: 16; J: TRBJ1-5; V: TRBV19; size: -; D: -; CDR3: CASSIGTRKSNQPQHF; DNA: TGTGCCAGTAGTATAGGGACAAGGAAAAGCAATCAGCCCCAGCATTTT
length: 14; J: TRBJ2-3; V: TRBV7-2; size: -; D: TRBD2; CDR3: CASRRGGVADTQYF; DNA: TGTGCCAGTCGGCGGGGGGGCGTCGCAGATACGCAGTATTTT
length: 15; J: TRBJ1-2; V: TRBV28; size: -; D: -; CDR3: CASAGPGAGGRGYTF; DNA: TGTGCCAGCGCAGGTCCGGGAGCCGGAGGAAGGGGCTACACCTTC
length: 15; J: TRBJ1-1; V: TRBV5-6; size: -; D: -; CDR3: CASSVRRWGTTEAFF; DNA: TGTGCCAGCAGCGTTAGAAGATGGGGGACGACTGAAGCTTTCTTT
length: 11; J: TRBJ2-3; V: TRBV6-1; size: -; D: -; CDR3: CASSNTDTQYF; DNA: TGTGCCAGCAGTAACACAGATACGCAGTATTTT
length: 16; J: TRBJ2-5; V: TRBV4-1; size: -; D: TRBD2; CDR3: CASSGLGSDRGGTQYF; DNA: TGCGCCAGCAGCGGTCTGGGGTCTGACCGCGGGGGGACCCAGTACTTC
length: 13; J: TRBJ2-3; V: TRBV7-3; size: -; D: -; CDR3: CASSLPGADTQYF; DNA: TGTGCCAGCAGCCTTCCGGGTGCGGATACGCAGTATTTT
length: 13; J: TRBJ2-2; V: TRBV13; size: -; D: TRBD2; CDR3: CATGGANTGELFF; DNA: TGTGCCACCGGGGGGGCGAACACCGGGGAGCTGTTTTTT
length: 12; J: TRBJ2-5; V: TRBV7-9; size: -; D: -; CDR3: CASSPVGETQYF; DNA: TGTGCCAGCAGCCCCGTTGGCGAGACCCAGTACTTC
length: 13; J: TRBJ1-5; V: TRBV29-1; size: -; D: -; CDR3: CSGSYGVTQPQHF; DNA: TGCAGCGGTTCCTACGGGGTTACTCAGCCCCAGCATTTT
length: 14; J: TRBJ1-4; V: TRBV30; size: -; D: -; CDR3: CAWSGNRYNEKLFF; DNA: TGTGCCTGGAGTGGAAACAGGTATAACGAAAAACTGTTTTTT
length: 16; J: TRBJ2-1; V: TRBV19; size: -; D: TRBD2; CDR3: CASIRLAGGPVDEQFF; DNA: TGTGCCAGTATCAGGCTAGCGGGAGGGCCTGTGGATGAGCAGTTCTTC
length: 13; J: TRBJ1-4; V: TRBV5-1; size: -; D: -; CDR3: CASSLGQNEKLFF; DNA: TGCGCCAGCAGCTTGGGACAGAATGAAAAACTGTTTTTT
length: 15; J: TRBJ2-1; V: TRBV6-1; size: -; D: TRBD1; CDR3: CASSFSGTGDNEQFF; DNA: TGTGCCAGCAGCTTTTCCGGGACAGGGGATAATGAGCAGTTCTTC
length: 14; J: TRBJ2-7; V: TRBV30; size: few; D: TRBD1; CDR3: CAWSEDRAPYEQYF; DNA: TGTGCCTGGAGTGAGGACAGGGCCCCCTACGAGCAGTACTTC
length: 12; J: TRBJ2-7; V: TRBV7-2; size: -; D: -; CDR3: CASSTQGGEQYF; DNA: TGTGCCAGCAGCACACAGGGTGGCGAGCAGTACTTC
length: 15; J: TRBJ2-3; V: TRBV19; size: -; D: TRBD1; CDR3: CASSLGQGGTDTQYF; DNA: TGTGCCAGTAGTCTAGGACAGGGTGGAACAGATACGCAGTATTTT
length: 13; J: TRBJ2-7; V: TRBV10-3; size: -; D: -; CDR3: CATLGLSPYEQYF; DNA: TGTGCCACCCTGGGTCTATCCCCCTACGAGCAGTACTTC
length: 16; J: TRBJ1-2; V: TRBV6-1; size: -; D: TRBD1; CDR3: CASSGWTGEPAFGYTF; DNA: TGTGCCAGCAGTGGATGGACAGGGGAACCCGCTTTCGGCTACACCTTC
length: 14; J: TRBJ2-3; V: TRBV6-1; size: -; D: -; CDR3: CASSEKRGTDTQYF; DNA: TGTGCCAGCAGTGAAAAAAGAGGCACAGATACGCAGTATTTT
length: 13; J: TRBJ2-1; V: TRBV9; size: -; D: -; CDR3: CASSARGSDEQFF; DNA: TGTGCCAGCAGCGCGAGGGGGAGCGATGAGCAGTTCTTC
length: 10; J: TRBJ2-5; V: TRBV20-1; size: -; D: -; CDR3: CSAAWETQYF; DNA: TGCAGTGCGGCATGGGAGACCCAGTACTTC
length: 13; J: TRBJ2-7; V: TRBV29-1; size: -; D: TRBD1; CDR3: CSVRTGGGGEQYF; DNA: TGCAGCGTACGGACAGGGGGGGGTGGCGAGCAGTACTTC
length: 15; J: TRBJ1-4; V: TRBV10-3; size: -; D: TRBD1; CDR3: CAISRQGAANEKLFF; DNA: TGTGCCATTAGTAGACAGGGGGCGGCTAATGAAAAACTGTTTTTT
length: 16; J: TRBJ2-6; V: TRBV19; size: -; D: -; CDR3: CASSITKTSGANVLTF; DNA: TGTGCCAGTAGTATAACGAAAACCTCTGGGGCCAACGTCCTGACTTTC
length: 15; J: TRBJ1-5; V: TRBV11-2; size: -; D: -; CDR3: CASSLDFSGNQPQHF; DNA: TGTGCCAGCAGCTTAGATTTTTCCGGCAATCAGCCCCAGCATTTT
length: 14; J: TRBJ2-7; V: TRBV27; size: -; D: -; CDR3: CASRGVRESGEQYF; DNA: TGTGCCAGCCGAGGGGTAAGGGAATCGGGCGAGCAGTACTTC
length: 15; J: TRBJ1-6; V: TRBV5-4; size: -; D: -; CDR3: CASSLYRGRDSPLHF; DNA: TGTGCCAGCAGCTTGTACCGGGGCCGGGATTCACCCCTCCACTTT
length: 16; J: TRBJ1-3; V: TRBV4-3; size: -; D: -; CDR3: CASSQVGGRIGNTIYF; DNA: TGCGCCAGCAGCCAAGTCGGGGGGCGAATTGGAAACACCATATATTTT
length: 21; J: TRBJ1-1; V: TRBV4-1; size: -; D: TRBD1; CDR3: CASSQAHPGGQGAHIRTEAFF; DNA: TGCGCCAGCAGCCAAGCCCACCCGGGGGGACAGGGGGCCCACATACGGACTGAAGCTTTCTTT
length: 23; J: TRBJ2-5; V: TRBV6-1; size: -; D: TRBD2; CDR3: CASSERSPAGLRTVIVSQETQYF; DNA: TGTGCCAGCAGTGAAAGGTCGCCCGCGGGACTAAGGACCGTGATCGTCTCCCAAGAGACCCAGTACTTC
length: 15; J: TRBJ1-2; V: TRBV5-1; size: -; D: TRBD1; CDR3: CASSLFGTGGIGYTF; DNA: TGCGCCAGCAGCTTGTTCGGGACAGGGGGTATCGGCTACACCTTC
length: 14; J: TRBJ1-2; V: TRBV6-5; size: -; D: TRBD1; CDR3: CASSFRGRRDGYTF; DNA: TGTGCCAGCAGCTTCAGGGGGCGAAGGGATGGCTACACCTTC
length: 15; J: TRBJ1-4; V: TRBV9; size: -; D: TRBD1; CDR3: CASSTSGQGNEKLFF; DNA: TGTGCCAGCAGCACTTCAGGACAGGGGAATGAAAAACTGTTTTTT
length: 15; J: TRBJ2-6; V: TRBV10-3; size: -; D: TRBD1; CDR3: CAISGTGVGANVLTF; DNA: TGTGCCATCAGTGGGACAGGGGTTGGGGCCAACGTCCTGACTTTC
length: 15; J: TRBJ1-1; V: TRBV18; size: -; D: -; CDR3: CASSPTTGTVFSAFF; DNA: TGTGCCAGCTCACCAACGACCGGGACGGTATTTTCAGCTTTCTTT
length: 18; J: TRBJ2-4; V: TRBV28; size: -; D: -; CDR3: CASSPRQGGTRVKDIQYF; DNA: TGTGCCAGCAGCCCGCGACAGGGAGGGACAAGGGTCAAGGACATTCAGTACTTC
length: 16; J: TRBJ2-1; V: TRBV7-9; size: -; D: -; CDR3: CASSPRGDVSDNEQFF; DNA: TGTGCCAGCAGCCCGAGAGGGGACGTCTCTGACAATGAGCAGTTCTTC
length: 13; J: TRBJ2-5; V: TRBV11-2; size: -; D: -; CDR3: CASSIQDSGTQYF; DNA: TGTGCCAGCAGCATACAGGATAGTGGGACCCAGTACTTC
length: 14; J: TRBJ2-2; V: TRBV30; size: -; D: TRBD1; CDR3: CACLTGRSAGELFF; DNA: TGTGCCTGCCTGACAGGGCGGTCTGCCGGGGAGCTGTTTTTT
length: 14; J: TRBJ1-2; V: TRBV19; size: -; D: -; CDR3: CASKVGSGSYGYTF; DNA: TGTGCCAGTAAGGTGGGCTCCGGGAGCTATGGCTACACCTTC
length: 16; J: TRBJ2-7; V: TRBV7-4; size: -; D: -; CDR3: CASSQFTSPTAYEQYF; DNA: TGTGCCAGCAGCCAATTTACTAGCCCGACAGCCTACGAGCAGTACTTC